This T cell receptor (beta chain) emerged from a study of T cells after yellow fever vaccination. The length of the CDR3 is 14 residues. Germline lookup yields CDR1 ENHRY and CDR2 SYGVKD. With 6 bases clipped from V and 4 bases from J, the junction kept 5 bases outside the gene matches. In TCRdb, the 5' RACE reads were re-called with MiXCR into one record per CDR3 protein. The sample lists about 340,000 distinct CDR3 sequences, around 13% occurring once. General study findings and limits: CD4 and CD8 compartments shared a small share of clonotypes, likely from convergent recombination. Post-booster repertoires contained most primary-vaccination clones again (around 97% CD4, around 88% CD8).

This clonotype showed up just a few times. Antigen: not known. This TCR was recovered from a man aged 18 to 30 who received the YFV17D yellow fever vaccine. Source: CD4+ T cells sorted from PBMCs, taken 15 days after the yellow fever booster vaccination. This chain joins TRBV10-3 and TRBJ2-3; TRBD1 matches 9 bases. The CDR3 protein is CAIRPGQGSDTQYF. In nucleotides, the CDR3 is TGTGCCATCAGACCGGGACAGGGCTCAGATACGCAGTATTTT.